This TCR beta chain was captured by sequencing in a study of blood T cells in healthy people across ages. All donors came from Russia, were Caucasian and healthy, and spanned ages about 6 to 100. Then a second PCR, running roughly 7 to 12 cycles, was carried out with a sample-barcoded 5' primer and a J-beta primer mix. A template-switch adaptor with 12 random nucleotides tagged each cDNA molecule. TCRdb ran MiXCR on the 5' RACE reads and lists one entry per CDR3 protein. The sample shows around 870,000 distinct CDR3 sequences, 29% of them seen only once. The CDR3 consists of 14 residues. Trimming took 1 base from V and 4 from J; bases not matched to a gene: 6. From germline, CDR1 is SQVTM and CDR2 ANQGSEA. This clonotype was observed at least ten times.

This sequence originates from a woman older than 75 in good health. Material for sequencing was blood. This rearrangement joins TRBV29-1 to TRBJ1-2, with 7 bases identical to TRBD1. Here the CDR3 reads CSVEVGAGGYGYTF. The CDR3 DNA is TGCAGCGTTGAAGTGGGGGCAGGGGGCTATGGCTACACCTTC.